The following is a T cell receptor (beta chain) sequence with its context. Its antigen remains unknown. Researchers sorted naive CD8 T cells as cells that were CD8+CD4-CCR7+CD45RA+. These data are taken from a study of molecular identifiers for immune sequencing clone quantification. General observations from the study: Clonotypes topping 20 RNA copies carried over 98% of effector molecules but under 1% of naive ones.

CDR3 length: 13 residues. V was pared by 3 bases and J by 7 bases, with 12 bases between. It was with previously described methods and listed TCR primers that bulk TCR libraries were made. TCRdb used MiXCR to reprocess the PCR reads, holding one entry per CDR3 protein. The sample carries 60,000 to 80,000 distinct CDR3 sequences, roughly 20% recorded once. The sequence was collected from a human donor in good health. Some libraries in this study had Jurkat cell RNA spiked in. Sample: naive CD8+ T cells from blood, with Jurkat cell RNA spiked in. As for subset: FACS-sorted CD8+CD4-CCR7+CD45RA+ naive T cells. J is TRBJ1-1 and V is TRBV12-3 or TRBV12-4; perhaps TRBD1 as D (6 bases). CDR3 sequence (DNA): TGTGCCAGCAGTTTCGACAGGAGTAGTGAAGCTTTCTTT. Protein sequence: CASSFDRSSEAFF.